This T cell receptor beta chain was captured in a study of blood T cell repertoires in COVID-19. Study context: The samples span acute and convalescent COVID-19 from the United States, Italy and Spain. The cDNA or gDNA used as material had been derived from T cells, B-cell-depleted T cells, or PBMCs.

V was clipped by 4 bases and J by 0 bases, with 5 bases between them. Germline CDR1 reads SGHRS; CDR2 reads YFSETQ. The length of the CDR3 is 14 residues. As originally analysed: For nucleated cells, counts were estimated from reference gene primer amplification. This table comes from immunoSEQ multiplex PCR, and its TCRdb copy is limited to in-frame clones, with some not included. The V and J calls and clone size were taken over from that table, and D and trimming were inferred from the DNA. This table holds more than 95,000 clones, approximately 85% found once. The receptor's source is an elderly woman with COVID-19, enrolled during active disease. The V gene is TRBV5-1, the J gene TRBJ2-6; a possible D gene is TRBD2 (5 bases). Material for sequencing was peripheral blood. The CDR3 spells CASSRDSGANVLTF. Written as DNA, the CDR3 is TGCGCCAGCAGCCGGGACTCTGGGGCCAACGTCCTGACTTTC. The full variable domain, rest sourced from reference TRBV5-1 and TRBJ2-6, is KAGVTQTPRYLIKTRGQQVTLSCSPISGHRSVSWYQQTPGQGLQFLFEYFSETQRNKGNFPGRFSGRQFSNSRSEMNVSTLELGDSALYLCASSRDSGANVLTFGAGSRLTVL.